The entry below describes one TCR beta chain. The CDR3 runs 15 residues. Germline CDR1 reads SGHTA; CDR2 reads FQGTGA. The J segment lost 4 bases and the V segment lost 5 bases, leaving 8 bases of the junction unmatched. This sample was taken from a study of T-cell memory formation after mild COVID-19. TCRdb re-called the 5' RACE reads through MiXCR, storing one row per CDR3 protein. This sample yields approximately 290,000 distinct CDR3 sequences, of which about 16% are seen a single time; about a fifth belongs to the top ten. The sequenced sample consisted of PBMCs or a T cell subset sorted from them (not recorded which). This receptor was obtained from a man between 18 and 29 years old who had mild COVID-19 (a few samples of this study predate the infection). Cell type and time point are not known. The chain couples TRBV7-3 to TRBJ2-5, with 9 bases lining up with TRBD1. The CDR3 region has the DNA TGTGCCAGCAGCACGGGGACAGGGATCAGAGAGACCCAGTACTTC. Encoded protein: CASSTGTGIRETQYF.